These 32 T cell receptor beta chains came from one sample sequenced in a study of blood T cell repertoires in COVID-19. Some clones are missing from TCRdb's copy, which holds only in-frame ones; the method was immunoSEQ multiplex PCR. The sample consists of roughly 480,000 clones, roughly 87% of them appearing once. Sequenced: peripheral blood. The origin of the receptors is a man aged 18 to 30 with COVID-19, enrolled during active disease.

V usage is TRBV4-2 and J usage is TRBJ2-7, with TRBD1 matching over 7 bases. From germline, CDR1 is LGHNA and CDR2 YNFKEQ. This CDR3 region has 16 residues. The trim removed 1 base at V and 5 bases at J, leaving 11 bases unmatched. CDR3 amino acids: CASSQVIGTASDEQYF. The CDR3 DNA reads as TGTGCCAGCAGCCAAGTTATAGGGACAGCTTCGGACGAGCAGTACTTC.

To note about this clone: Different DNA sequences within this sample yield the same CDR3. This rearrangement joins TRBV2 to TRBJ2-5; 9 bases map to TRBD2. CDR3 length: 13 amino acids. Germline V gene sequence: CDR1 SNHLY, CDR2 FYNNEI. J gave up 2 bases and V 6 bases, and 1 base lay outside the gene matches. CDR3 region: CASSAGGQETQYF. In nucleotides, the CDR3 is TGTGCCAGCAGCGCGGGGGGGCAAGAGACCCAGTACTTC.

This clone was counted between two and nine times. The CDR3 nucleotides are TGCGCCAGCAGCCCGGGATACAATGAGCAGTTCTTC. This codes for CASSPGYNEQFF. V and J are TRBV5-1 and TRBJ2-1; TRBD2 is a possible D gene (5 bases). This CDR3 has 12 amino acids. The germline CDR1 and CDR2 sequences are SGHRS and YFSETQ. V was shortened by 4 bases and J by 4 bases, with 6 bases between the two germline ends.

The chain couples TRBV27 to TRBJ1-4, with D tentatively TRBD1 (6 bases). Germline values: CDR1 MNHEY, CDR2 SMNVEV (reference sequence). Trimming shortened V by 6 bases and J by 8 bases, and 10 bases separated the two germline ends. CDR3 length: 12 amino acids. Here the CDR3 reads CASSKTGEKLFF. CDR3 in DNA: TGTGCCAGCAGCAAGACAGGAGAAAAACTGTTTTTT. Full variable domain (remainder filled in from reference TRBV27 and TRBJ1-4): EAQVTQNPRYLITVTGKKLTVTCSQNMNHEYMSWYRQDPGLGLRQIYYSMNVEVTDKGDVPEGYKVSRKEKRNFPLILESPSPNQTSLYFCASSKTGEKLFFGSGTQLSVL.

The chain joins TRBV19 to TRBJ1-3; 8 positions agree with TRBD1. CDR1 and CDR2 (germline): LNHDA, SQIVND (reference sequence). V shed 5 bases, J shed 3 bases, and the junction held 6 bases outside the gene matches. This CDR3 comprises 15 residues. The CDR3 DNA is TGTGCCAGTAGTCCGAGACAGGGGTTTGGAAACACCATATATTTT. This codes for CASSPRQGFGNTIYF.

The genes are TRBV15 and TRBJ2-2; a possible D gene is TRBD2 (5 bases). CDR3 length: 15 amino acids. Germline lookup yields CDR1 LNHNV and CDR2 YYDKDF (reference sequence). The V gene lost 0 bases and the J gene lost 1 base, with 6 bases spanning the gap. CDR3 sequence (DNA): TGTGCCACCAGCAGAGATCGGGGGAACACCGGGGAGCTGTTTTTT. Its translation is CATSRDRGNTGELFF. Complete variable domain (other parts from reference TRBV15 and TRBJ2-2): DAMVIQNPRYQVTQFGKPVTLSCSQTLNHNVMYWYQQKSSQAPKLLFHYYDKDFNNEADTPDNFQSRRPNTSFCFLDIRSPGLGDTAMYLCATSRDRGNTGELFFGEGSRLTVL.

The V gene is TRBV25-1, the J gene TRBJ1-6; tentatively, D is TRBD1 (5 bases). This CDR3 is built from 13 residues. Germline V CDR1 and CDR2: MGHDK, SYGVNS. V was trimmed by 4 bases and J by 7 bases, leaving 8 bases between them. The CDR3 region is CASSGQLNSPLHF. CDR3 coding DNA: TGTGCCAGCAGTGGACAGTTAAATTCACCCCTCCACTTT.

This sequence joins TRBV5-1 and TRBJ2-7; 9 nucleotides align to TRBD2. The J segment lost 0 bases and the V segment lost 3 bases, leaving 13 bases of the junction unmatched. CDR1 SGHRS and CDR2 YFSETQ come from the germline V gene. This CDR3 spans 18 amino acids. The DNA of the CDR3 is TGCGCCAGCAGCTGGGGACCGGGACTAGCCGTTTTCTCCTACGAGCAGTACTTC. Its translation is CASSWGPGLAVFSYEQYF.

Turning to this clone: The junction differs from germline at one of its ends, possibly a read error. Here the CDR3 reads CASTQPPRQGIPSF. The CDR3, as DNA: TGTGCCAGCACCCAACCCCCCCGACAGGGGATCCCCAGCTTC. This rearrangement joins TRBV27 to TRBJ1-2; TRBD1 matches 8 bases. This CDR3 is built from 14 residues. Germline lookup yields CDR1 MNHEY and CDR2 SMNVEV (reference sequence).

This chain joins TRBV2 and TRBJ1-1; 10 bases are shared with TRBD1. This CDR3 spans 16 amino acids. The germline V gene encodes CDR1 SNHLY and CDR2 FYNNEI. V trimming: 4 bases; J trimming: 2 bases; junction bases outside the gene matches: 7. The CDR3, as DNA: TGTGCCAGCAGTGTAGACAGGGGGCGAAGAAACACTGAAGCTTTCTTT. Residues: CASSVDRGRRNTEAFF.

This clone was observed a single time. V and J are TRBV11-2 and TRBJ2-1; 9 bases align to TRBD2. With 0 bases clipped from V and 7 bases from J, the junction kept 16 bases outside the gene matches. Germline CDR1 is SGHAT and CDR2 is FQNNGV. The CDR3 is 19 amino acids. The CDR3 spells CASSLDSLLAGGPANEQFF. The CDR3 DNA sequence: TGTGCCAGCAGCTTAGATTCTCTTCTGGCGGGGGGGCCAGCTAATGAGCAGTTCTTC.

This chain uses TRBV3-1 (or the pseudogene TRBV3-2) with TRBJ2-1, with 8 bases that match TRBD1. J gave up 5 bases and V 6 bases, and 9 bases lay outside the gene matches. The CDR3 loop spans 15 amino acids. Germline V gives CDR1 LGHDT, CDR2 YNNKEL (reference sequence). CDR3 in DNA: TGTGCCAGCAGTCATACAGACAGGGGTAACAATGAGCAGTTCTTC. Its translation: CASSHTDRGNNEQFF.

The V gene is TRBV5-4, the J gene TRBJ2-2, with a possible D match to TRBD2 (5 bases). Trimming removed 0 bases from V and 0 bases from J, with 12 bases in between. Germline loops: CDR1 SGHNT, CDR2 YYREEE (reference sequence). The CDR3 runs to 17 residues. In DNA, the CDR3 is TGTGCCAGCAGCTTGGTCCTAGCATCCGCGAACACCGGGGAGCTGTTTTTT. Translation gives CASSLVLASANTGELFF. The full variable domain, its missing parts supplied by reference TRBV5-4 and TRBJ2-2, is ETGVTQSPTHLIKTRGQQVTLRCSSQSGHNTVSWYQQALGQGPQFIFQYYREEENGRGNFPPRFSGLQFPNYSSELNVNALELDDSALYLCASSLVLASANTGELFFGEGSRLTVL.

The CDR3 nucleotides are TGTGCCAGCAGGGTAGCGGGGGGGAATGAGCAGTTCTTC. This codes for CASRVAGGNEQFF. The chain combines TRBV5-4 with TRBJ2-1; 11 nucleotides line up with TRBD2. The ends lost 5 bases at V and 7 bases at J; junction bases unmatched: 2. The CDR3 loop spans 13 amino acids. Per the germline V gene, CDR1 is SGHNT and CDR2 is YYREEE (reference sequence).

V is TRBV24-1 and J is TRBJ2-7, with D perhaps TRBD2 (5 bases). The germline gives CDR1 KGHDR, CDR2 SFDVKD. The CDR3 covers 11 residues. Trimming left V 9 bases short and J 3 bases short, with 8 bases between. The CDR3 here is CATSEGYEQYF. DNA of the CDR3: TGTGCCACCTCAGAGGGCTACGAGCAGTACTTC.

This sequence joins TRBV7-2 and TRBJ2-4, with 7 bases fitting TRBD1. The CDR3 totals 16 residues. The germline V gene has CDR1 SGHTA and CDR2 FQGNSA. V lost 5 bases and J lost 1; bases outside the gene matches: 8. Here the CDR3 reads CASSKRVGQAKNIQYF. The CDR3 nucleotides read TGTGCCAGCAGCAAACGGGTGGGACAGGCCAAAAACATTCAGTACTTC.

This chain connects TRBV10-2 to TRBJ2-3; 11 bases are shared with TRBD2. CDR3 size: 14 residues. Germline V CDR1 and CDR2: WSHSY, SAAADI. V lost 10 bases and J lost 3; bases outside the gene matches: 6. CDR3 region: CATKTSGTTDTQYF. As DNA, the CDR3 is TGCGCCACCAAGACTAGCGGGACGACAGATACGCAGTATTTT.

Written as DNA, the CDR3 is TGTGCCAGCAGCTTAGCGGGACAGGGGTTCGGGGGCTACACCTTC. Translation gives CASSLAGQGFGGYTF. This chain links TRBV7-9 with TRBJ1-2, with 10 bases lining up with TRBD1. V lost 0 bases, J lost 8 bases, and 6 bases stayed unmatched. The CDR3 contains 15 residues. Per the germline V gene, CDR1 is SEHNR and CDR2 is FQNEAQ (reference sequence).

J is TRBJ2-7 and V is TRBV9; a weak D match, TRBD2 (6 bases). The V gene lost 5 bases and the J gene lost 7 bases, with 19 bases spanning the gap. Germline V gene lookup returns CDR1 SGDLS and CDR2 YYNGEE. This CDR3 contains 14 residues. The CDR3 loop is CASSISGALGEQYF. DNA of the CDR3: TGTGCCAGCAGTATTAGCGGAGCCCTTGGGGAGCAGTACTTC. Variable domain in full (rest from reference TRBV9 and TRBJ2-7): DSGVTQTPKHLITATGQRVTLRCSPRSGDLSVYWYQQSLDQGLQFLIQYYNGEERAKGNILERFSAQQFPDLHSELNLSSLELGDSALYFCASSISGALGEQYFGPGTRLTVT.

This chain links TRBV25-1 with TRBJ1-1, with 11 nucleotides matching TRBD1. Germline V CDR1 and CDR2: MGHDK, SYGVNS. CDR3 length equals 14 residues. Germline trimming cut 6 bases from V and 3 bases from J; bases unmatched to any gene: 3. The CDR3 DNA sequence: TGTGCCAGCAGCGAGGACAGGGGGCACACTGAAGCTTTCTTT. Protein product: CASSEDRGHTEAFF.

This chain links TRBV2 with TRBJ2-5, with 8 positions matching TRBD2. Germline trimming cut 5 bases from V and 4 bases from J; bases unmatched to any gene: 9. CDR3 length equals 15 residues. Germline V gene data show CDR1 as SNHLY and CDR2 as FYNNEI. The CDR3 DNA sequence: TGTGCCAGCAGTATCCAGGGACTAGGTCGAGAGACCCAGTACTTC. Translating gives CASSIQGLGRETQYF. Full variable domain (rest looked up from reference TRBV2 and TRBJ2-5): EPEVTQTPSHQVTQMGQEVILRCVPISNHLYFYWYRQILGQKVEFLVSFYNNEISEKSEIFDDQFSVERPDGSNFTLKIRSTKLEDSAMYFCASSIQGLGRETQYFGPGTRLLVL.

This rearrangement joins TRBV7-8 to TRBJ2-1; 7 bases match TRBD1. The germline CDR1 and CDR2 sequences are SGHVS and FQNEAQ. This CDR3 is built from 15 residues. After removal of 1 base from V and 8 bases from J, the junction contained 8 bases not matched to a gene. In DNA form, the CDR3 reads TGTGCCAGCAGCTTAGAAGGACAGGTAGAATATGAGCAGTTCTTC. Translated, it gives CASSLEGQVEYEQFF. The whole variable domain, remainder taken from reference TRBV7-8 and TRBJ2-1, is GAGVSQSPRYKVAKRGQDVALRCDPISGHVSLFWYQQALGQGPEFLTYFQNEAQLDKSGLPSDRFFAERPEGSVSTLKIQRTQQEDSAVYLCASSLEGQVEYEQFFGPGTRLTVL.

The chain has TRBV29-1 and TRBJ2-3; TRBD1 aligns across 10 bases. Germline V gene lookup returns CDR1 SQVTM and CDR2 ANQGSEA. The V segment lost 3 bases and the J segment 4 bases; nucleotides outside the gene matches: 4. This CDR3 is 14 amino acids long. CDR3 DNA sequence: TGCAGCGTTGAGGTGACAGGGGGCGCAGATACGCAGTATTTT. The encoded protein is CSVEVTGGADTQYF.

The CDR3: CASSVGIAGWIDNEQFF. The CDR3 bases are TGTGCCAGCAGCGTAGGGATAGCGGGGTGGATTGACAATGAGCAGTTCTTC. V gene TRBV9 combines with J gene TRBJ2-1; TRBD2 aligns across 8 bases. V dropped 0 bases and J dropped 5; count of bases not matched to a gene: 10. CDR1 SGDLS and CDR2 YYNGEE come from the germline V gene. This CDR3 has 17 amino acids.

This clone appeared a few times. The chain employs TRBV6-5 and TRBJ1-1, with D maybe TRBD1 (6 bases). This CDR3 is built from 13 residues. V was cut by 10 bases and J by 5 bases, with 17 bases left in between. Per the germline V gene, CDR1 is MNHEY and CDR2 is SVGAGI. The CDR3 DNA sequence: TGTGCCACCTTCGGGACAAGGAGAACTGAAGCTTTCTTT. Protein sequence: CATFGTRRTEAFF.

The V call is TRBV18, the J call TRBJ2-3, with D hard to call. The V gene's germline CDR1 is KGHSH and CDR2 LQKENI. The CDR3 sequence is 13 residues long. V lost 0 bases and J lost 6, with 7 bases in between. In DNA form, the CDR3 reads TGTGCCAGCTCACCACCGGGCATGGATACGCAGTATTTT. Its protein product is CASSPPGMDTQYF.

A note on this clone: Additional DNA sequences in this sample encode the identical CDR3. The DNA of the CDR3 is TGTGCCAGCAGCCTCCAGGGCTCCTACGAGCAGTACTTC. Protein: CASSLQGSYEQYF. The gene calls are TRBV13 and TRBJ2-7, with D tentatively TRBD1 (5 bases). The CDR3 extends over 13 amino acids. Trimming shortened V by 5 bases and J by 0 bases, and 8 bases separated the two germline ends. From germline, CDR1 is PRHDT and CDR2 FYEKMQ (reference sequence).

This chain connects TRBV2 to TRBJ2-7, with D maybe TRBD2 (5 bases). This CDR3 contains 16 residues. Germline values: CDR1 SNHLY, CDR2 FYNNEI. V was shortened by 5 bases and J by 2 bases, with 19 bases between the two germline ends. The CDR3, as DNA: TGTGCCAGCAGTCCCGGAAAGGACGGAGGACCCTACGAGCAGTACTTC. Translating gives CASSPGKDGGPYEQYF.

The chain combines TRBV5-6 with TRBJ1-2; perhaps TRBD1 as D (6 bases). Germline values: CDR1 SGHDT, CDR2 YYEEEE. V gave up 2 bases and J gave up 7 bases, with 12 bases separating them. The CDR3 consists of 13 residues. The CDR3 loop reads CASSFAGEGGYTF. The DNA of the CDR3 is TGTGCCAGCAGCTTCGCAGGGGAGGGTGGCTACACCTTC.

This sequence joins TRBV7-9 and TRBJ1-4; D gene uncertain. Germline lookup yields CDR1 SEHNR and CDR2 FQNEAQ (reference sequence). The CDR3 runs 14 residues. Trimming shortened V by 3 bases and J by 4 bases, and 9 bases separated the two germline ends. CDR3 residues: CASSLSLVNEKLFF. CDR3 DNA: TGTGCCAGCAGCTTGAGCCTGGTTAATGAAAAACTGTTTTTT. Full variable domain (missing parts from reference TRBV7-9 and TRBJ1-4): DTGVSQNPRHKITKRGQNVTFRCDPISEHNRLYWYRQTLGQGPEFLTYFQNEAQLEKSRLLSDRFSAERPKGSFSTLEIQRTEQGDSAMYLCASSLSLVNEKLFFGSGTQLSVL.

The chain is built from TRBV24-1 and TRBJ2-7, with D possibly matching TRBD2 (6 bases). The CDR3 extends over 16 amino acids. The germline CDR1 and CDR2 sequences are KGHDR and SFDVKD. V shed 4 bases and J shed 1 base, with 16 bases lying between them. DNA for the CDR3: TGTGCCACCAGTGAGATGAGTGGCGGGAAGTCCTACGAGCAGTACTTC. As protein: CATSEMSGGKSYEQYF.

This chain links TRBV18 with TRBJ2-7; tentatively, D is TRBD2 (6 bases). CDR1 KGHSH and CDR2 LQKENI come from the germline V gene. The CDR3 length is 15 residues. Trimming removed 0 bases from V and 3 bases from J, with 12 bases in between. The CDR3 here is CASSPPGVGSYEQYF. In nucleotides, the CDR3 is TGTGCCAGCTCACCACCGGGCGTCGGGAGCTACGAGCAGTACTTC.